The 2 T cell receptor beta chains given below trace back to one sample, sequenced in a study of CD8 T cells in ankylosing spondylitis. TCRdb analysed the 5' RACE reads with MiXCR anew, one entry per CDR3 protein. The data show 100,000 to 150,000 distinct CDR3 sequences, with approximately 17% seen just once and 33% held by the top ten. General study results and limits: Ankylosing spondylitis blood seemed to carry a telltale TCR beta motif made of under ten highly homologous variants.

These TCRs' antigens remain unknown. The material sequenced was blood, either unsorted or a sorted T cell fraction (not recorded which). Receptor source: a male donor with ankylosing spondylitis.

In its sample, this clonotype was seen many times. The rearrangement joins TRBV7-6 to TRBJ2-7; a possible D gene is TRBD1 (6 bases). Trimming stripped 3 bases from V and 2 bases from J, with 8 bases between. Germline V lookup: CDR1 SGHVS, CDR2 FNYEAQ. CDR3 length: 13 amino acids. In nucleotides, the CDR3 is TGTGCCAGCAGCTTTGGGACAACCTACGAGCAGTACTTC. Its translation: CASSFGTTYEQYF.

This sequence joins TRBV28 and TRBJ2-1, with 10 nucleotides matching TRBD2. Germline V lookup: CDR1 MDHEN, CDR2 SYDVKM. The CDR3 runs to 16 residues. V trimming: 4 bases; J trimming: 4 bases; junction bases outside the gene matches: 7. The CDR3 nucleotides are TGTGCCAGCAGTTCCCGACTAGCGGGCCCGTACAATGAGCAGTTCTTC. It yields the protein CASSSRLAGPYNEQFF. The complete variable domain, with remaining parts taken from reference TRBV28 and TRBJ2-1, reads DVKVTQSSRYLVKRTGEKVFLECVQDMDHENMFWYRQDPGLGLRLIYFSYDVKMKEKGDIPEGYSVSREKKERFSLILESASTNQTSMYLCASSSRLAGPYNEQFFGPGTRLTVL.